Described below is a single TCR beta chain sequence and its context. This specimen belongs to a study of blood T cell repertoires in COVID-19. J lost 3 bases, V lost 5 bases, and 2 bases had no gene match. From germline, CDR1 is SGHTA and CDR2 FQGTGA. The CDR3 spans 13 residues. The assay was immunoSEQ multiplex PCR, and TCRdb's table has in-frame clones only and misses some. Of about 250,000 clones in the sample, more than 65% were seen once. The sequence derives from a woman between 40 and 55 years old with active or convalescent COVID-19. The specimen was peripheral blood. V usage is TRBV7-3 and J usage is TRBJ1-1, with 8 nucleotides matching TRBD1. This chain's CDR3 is CASSEQGDTEAFF. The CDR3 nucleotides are TGTGCCAGCAGCGAACAGGGGGACACTGAAGCTTTCTTT.